The next 27 T cell receptor beta chains were all read from a single sample in a study of T-cell reconstitution after alpha-beta-depleted transplantation in children. Unique molecular identifiers tagged the TCRbeta library. MiXCR, run by TCRdb on the PCR reads, gives a single entry per CDR3 protein. The data show almost 500,000 distinct CDR3 sequences, approximately 10% seen once. The specimen was PBMCs, collected before TCRalphabeta/CD19-depleted stem cell transplant. These receptors were taken from a child aged 2-15 years with inherited bone marrow failure, due to receive a stem cell transplant.

The genes are TRBV7-9 and TRBJ2-7, with D unresolved. Trimming removed 0 bases from V and 6 bases from J, with 3 bases in between. CDR3 length equals 11 residues. Germline V gene lookup returns CDR1 SEHNR and CDR2 FQNEAQ (reference sequence). CDR3 DNA sequence: TGTGCCAGCAGCTTAGCTCTCGAGCAGTACTTC. Its translation: CASSLALEQYF.

The sample holds many counts of this clonotype. The chain has TRBV7-2 and TRBJ1-5; no clear D gene. The CDR3 totals 15 residues. Between the trimmed V and J ends, which lost 5 bases and 2 bases, there was a span of 13 bases. The germline CDR1 and CDR2 sequences are SGHTA and FQGNSA. The CDR3 is CASSPFGAGNQPQHF. The CDR3 DNA follows: TGTGCCAGCAGCCCCTTTGGCGCGGGCAATCAGCCCCAGCATTTT.

With regard to this clonotype: One base away lies a much larger clone, so this may be a sequencing read error. The chain combines TRBV6-5 with TRBJ1-4, with TRBD1 matching 8 bases. With 2 bases clipped from V and 10 bases from J, the junction kept 9 bases outside the gene matches. CDR1 and CDR2 from the germline V gene are MNHEY and SVGAGI. CDR3 length: 15 amino acids. The DNA of the CDR3 is TGTGCCAGCAGTTACCGTATCGGACAGGGTCCAAAACTGTTTTTT. Amino acid sequence: CASSYRIGQGPKLFF.

The sample holds a few counts of this clonotype. This sequence joins TRBV10-3 and TRBJ1-1, with D hard to call. CDR1 is ENHRY and CDR2 is SYGVKD in the germline V gene. This CDR3 region has 13 residues. V was shortened by 9 bases and J by 4 bases, with 15 bases between the two germline ends. The CDR3: CAMSGRFGTEAFF. CDR3 bases: TGTGCCATGTCCGGAAGGTTCGGCACTGAAGCTTTCTTT.

In this sample, this clonotype turned up many times. The J gene is TRBJ1-2, the V gene TRBV7-9; no clear D gene. V dropped 4 bases and J dropped 6 bases, with 12 bases sitting between them. CDR1 and CDR2 from the germline V gene are SEHNR and FQNEAQ (reference sequence). CDR3 length: 13 residues. The CDR3 bases are TGTGCCAGCAGCTCACCCCTGCGGAATGGCTACACCTTC. It specifies CASSSPLRNGYTF.

At least ten counts were recorded for this clonotype. The rearrangement joins TRBV12-3 or TRBV12-4 to TRBJ2-1, with a tentative D call TRBD1 (6 bases). The CDR3 is 14 residues long. Trimming left V 0 bases short and J 8 bases short, with 11 bases between. As DNA, the CDR3 is TGTGCCAGCAGTTTAGCGGATACAGGGTATGAGCAGTTCTTC. Amino acid sequence: CASSLADTGYEQFF.

This clonotype was seen just once. This is likely a read error, given that the CDR3 carries no conserved phenylalanine or tryptophan at its end. The chain carries TRBV12-3 or TRBV12-4 and TRBJ2-2; D call uncertain. The CDR3 consists of 13 residues. The V end lost 7 bases, the J end lost 5 bases, and 11 bases lay between the germline ends. The CDR3 region has the DNA TGTGCCAGCACTACCGGTTTTACCGGGGAGCTGTTTGTT. It is translated as CASTTGFTGELFV.

This clonotype was counted many times. The chain combines TRBV5-1 with TRBJ2-2; TRBD2 matches at 11 bases. This CDR3 is 17 amino acids long. Germline values: CDR1 SGHRS, CDR2 YFSETQ. The junction had 7 bases not matched to a gene; V was cut back by 4 bases and J by 2 bases. CDR3 in DNA: TGCGCCAGCAGCATCCTAGCGGGAGGTACCAACACCGGGGAGCTGTTTTTT. Translated, it gives CASSILAGGTNTGELFF.

There are many counts of this clonotype. The CDR3 region is CASTVTSGGYEQFF. The CDR3 coding sequence is TGTGCCAGCACCGTGACTAGCGGGGGTTATGAGCAGTTCTTC. The chain uses TRBV7-2 and TRBJ2-1; TRBD2 aligns across 12 bases. CDR3 length equals 14 residues. Germline loops: CDR1 SGHTA, CDR2 FQGNSA. The junction had 6 bases not matched to a gene; V was cut back by 7 bases and J by 8 bases.

Comments on this clonotype: A much larger clone differs from this one at a single base, so this may be a read error. CDR3 sequence: CASSLEAVAGFTDTQYF. The CDR3 region has the DNA TGTGCCAGCAGCTTAGAAGCCGTCGCAGGGTTCACAGATACGCAGTATTTT. The J gene is TRBJ2-3, the V gene TRBV13; tentatively, D is TRBD1 (5 bases). The CDR3 spans 17 residues. The V gene lost 1 base and the J gene lost 2 bases, with 16 bases spanning the gap. Germline values: CDR1 PRHDT, CDR2 FYEKMQ (reference sequence). Based on the CDR3 plus reference TRBV13 and TRBJ2-3, the full variable domain is AAGVIQSPRHLIKEKRETATLKCYPIPRHDTVYWYQQGPGQDPQFLISFYEKMQSDKGSIPDRFSAQQFSDYHSELNMSSLELGDSALYFCASSLEAVAGFTDTQYFGPGTRLTVL.

This clonotype was detected many times. This chain connects TRBV5-4 to TRBJ2-5; 13 nucleotides match TRBD2. V lost 0 bases to trimming and J lost 2 bases; unmatched junction nucleotides: 13. CDR3 length equals 20 residues. Germline V gives CDR1 SGHNT, CDR2 YYREEE (reference sequence). Written as DNA, the CDR3 is TGTGCCAGCAGCTTGGCCAGGACTAGCGGGAGCGGGGGATCTCAAGAGACCCAGTACTTC. Translated: CASSLARTSGSGGSQETQYF.

The chain carries TRBV6-1 and TRBJ2-7, with D possibly being TRBD2 (7 bases). The CDR3 length is 16 residues. V lost 7 bases, J lost 3 bases, and 22 bases lay in between. CDR1 and CDR2 (germline): MNHNS, SASEGT. The CDR3 loop is CASKWGEGVWVYEQYF. DNA for the CDR3: TGTGCCAGCAAGTGGGGGGAGGGGGTTTGGGTCTACGAGCAGTACTTC.

There are many counts of this clonotype. The chain has TRBV28 and TRBJ2-5, with 9 bases that match TRBD1. The germline V gene has CDR1 MDHEN and CDR2 SYDVKM. J gave up 5 bases and V 3 bases, and 4 bases lay outside the gene matches. The CDR3 contains 14 residues. In DNA, the CDR3 is TGTGCCAGCAGTTTCCCGACAGGGGGGGAGACCCAGTACTTC. Translated, it gives CASSFPTGGETQYF. Supplemented by reference TRBV28 and TRBJ2-5, the full variable domain reads DVKVTQSSRYLVKRTGEKVFLECVQDMDHENMFWYRQDPGLGLRLIYFSYDVKMKEKGDIPEGYSVSREKKERFSLILESASTNQTSMYLCASSFPTGGETQYFGPGTRLLVL.

In its sample, this clonotype was seen once. This chain links TRBV19 with TRBJ2-7; TRBD2 agrees at 7 bases. V trimming: 1 base; J trimming: 3 bases; junction bases outside the gene matches: 3. The germline CDR1 and CDR2 sequences are LNHDA and SQIVND (reference sequence). This CDR3 is 14 amino acids long. In DNA, the CDR3 is TGTGCCAGTAGTATAGGACCGGGGGGCTACGAGCAGTACTTC. This gives the protein CASSIGPGGYEQYF.

This chain links TRBV19 with TRBJ2-7; D remains unclear. Per the germline V gene, CDR1 is LNHDA and CDR2 is SQIVND (reference sequence). There are 14 residues in the CDR3. Trimming shortened V by 3 bases and J by 6 bases, and 15 bases separated the two germline ends. CDR3 sequence: CASSMLPATGEQYF. The DNA for the CDR3 is TGTGCCAGTAGTATGCTCCCGGCCACGGGCGAGCAGTACTTC.

Comments on this clonotype: The junction shows a germline mismatch at one end, possibly a read error. The genes are TRBV6-5 and TRBJ1-3; the match to TRBD1 covers 9 bases. The CDR3 consists of 15 residues. Germline V gene data show CDR1 as MNHEY and CDR2 as SVGAGI. This CDR3 is CASSYPGQGGNTINF. DNA of the CDR3: TGTGCCAGCAGTTACCCGGGACAGGGTGGAAACACCATAAATTTT.

This clonotype was recorded once. The chain recombines TRBV5-6 with TRBJ2-2; no reliable D call. The CDR3 totals 14 residues. CDR1 and CDR2 (germline): SGHDT, YYEEEE. V gave up 6 bases and J gave up 3 bases, with 12 bases separating them. The CDR3 loop reads CASTTLLDTGELFF. The CDR3 bases are TGTGCCAGCACCACCCTGTTGGACACCGGGGAGCTGTTTTTT.

This clonotype was recorded at least ten times. The J gene is TRBJ2-7, the V gene TRBV7-9; D remains unclear. V lost 3 bases and J lost 5, with 11 bases in between. The germline CDR1 and CDR2 sequences are SEHNR and FQNEAQ (reference sequence). The CDR3 spans 13 residues. CDR3: CASSLWGGHEQYF. The CDR3 DNA reads as TGTGCCAGCAGCTTGTGGGGTGGGCACGAGCAGTACTTC.

The sample holds many counts of this clonotype. The chain is built from TRBV19 and TRBJ2-2; D unclear. Germline CDR1 and CDR2: LNHDA and SQIVND (reference sequence). The germline V and J ends were trimmed by 6 bases and 7 bases, with 15 bases remaining between them. This CDR3 comprises 14 residues. CDR3 sequence reads: CASRQNNGVGELFF. The CDR3 DNA reads as TGTGCCAGTAGACAAAACAATGGTGTCGGGGAGCTGTTTTTT.

This clonotype occurred a few times. The chain recombines TRBV12-3 or TRBV12-4 with TRBJ1-1, with 8 bases that match TRBD1. The CDR3 is 14 residues long. V lost 5 bases to trimming and J lost 4 bases; unmatched junction nucleotides: 6. In DNA form, the CDR3 reads TGTGCCAGCAGTACAGACAGGGGTGGCACTGAAGCTTTCTTT. Translated, it gives CASSTDRGGTEAFF.

This clonotype occurred many times. This rearrangement joins TRBV4-3 to TRBJ1-3, with 10 bases fitting TRBD1. The CDR3 is made up of 15 amino acids. V shed 6 bases and J 0 bases; nucleotides not matched to a gene: 2. CDR1 is LGHNA, CDR2 YSLEER, per germline. CDR3 coding DNA: TGCGCCAGCAGTCGGGACAGGGGCTCTGGAAACACCATATATTTT. Amino acids: CASSRDRGSGNTIYF.

This clonotype was recorded at least ten times. This chain uses TRBV5-1 with TRBJ2-7; D gene unclear. The germline V and J ends were trimmed by 0 bases and 2 bases, with 6 bases remaining between them. CDR1 is SGHRS, CDR2 YFSETQ, per germline. The length of the CDR3 is 13 residues. The CDR3 DNA is TGCGCCAGCAGCTTGGTCTTAACCTACGAGCAGTACTTC. Its translation is CASSLVLTYEQYF.

The sample holds many counts of this clonotype. The V call is TRBV4-3, the J call TRBJ2-3; D is unresolved. With 1 base removed from V and 4 bases from J, the gap between germline ends came to 21 bases. Germline CDR1 is LGHNA and CDR2 is YSLEER. There are 18 residues in the CDR3. The CDR3 spells CASSQGLTLGLDADTQYF. The CDR3 nucleotides are TGCGCCAGCAGCCAAGGCTTGACGCTAGGCTTGGATGCAGATACGCAGTATTTT.

This clonotype was counted many times. This chain links TRBV7-8 with TRBJ2-3; TRBD2 is a possible D gene (6 bases). Trimming took 2 bases from V and 2 from J, leaving 11 bases between them. The CDR3 covers 15 residues. The germline CDR1 and CDR2 sequences are SGHVS and FQNEAQ. CDR3 region: CASSLMGGNTDTQYF. In DNA form, the CDR3 reads TGTGCCAGCAGCTTAATGGGCGGGAACACAGATACGCAGTATTTT.

The V gene is TRBV30, the J gene TRBJ2-7; 7 nucleotides line up with TRBD2. The J segment lost 2 bases and the V segment lost 8 bases, leaving 12 bases of the junction unmatched. The germline CDR1 and CDR2 sequences are GTSNPN and SVGIG (reference sequence). This CDR3 region has 14 residues. This CDR3 is CAATRAGSTYEQYF. The CDR3 region has the DNA TGTGCCGCAACGCGAGCGGGATCCACCTACGAGCAGTACTTC.

In this sample, this clonotype turned up many times. CDR3 DNA: TGCAGCGTTGGACTAGCGGACTCCTACAATGAGCAGTTCTTC. Amino acid sequence: CSVGLADSYNEQFF. The rearrangement uses TRBV29-1 and TRBJ2-1; 9 bases are shared with TRBD2. This CDR3 contains 14 residues. The V gene end was trimmed by 4 bases and the J gene end by 0 bases; junction bases not matched to a gene: 1. The germline CDR1 and CDR2 sequences are SQVTM and ANQGSEA.

This clonotype was detected many times. This sequence joins TRBV9 and TRBJ2-7, with D uncertain. In germline, CDR1 is SGDLS, CDR2 YYNGEE. This CDR3 contains 12 residues. V lost 4 bases to trimming and J lost 6 bases, with 11 bases between them. This chain's CDR3 is CASSPDSREQYF. The CDR3 bases are TGTGCCAGCAGCCCAGATTCCCGCGAGCAGTACTTC.